This entry concerns a single TCR beta chain. This clonotype was detected many times. The antigen this receptor binds is unknown. Nothing much larger sits one base from this clone, and base qualities are not available. The data stem from a study of kidney transplant recipient with SARS-CoV-2 infection (dated by TCRdb to the early 2020s). Instrument on record: Illumina MiSeq. The peripheral T cell repertoire was profiled for human TCRbeta genes. The authors' analysis ran thus. Differential clonotype abundance was tested with beta-binomial modelling to account for variability over time. Clonotypes that had expanded were screened against the ImmuneCODE reference database of SARS-CoV-2-associated TCRs and mapped onto regions of the viral genome. Additional repertoire analyses examined TRBV gene usage, CDR3 length, CDR3 amino acid overlap between time points, distributions of clonotype abundance, and Jaccard similarity. The public reads were run again by TCRdb, first through fastp at Q25 and then through MiXCR, and only productive beta chains were kept. Rows with one shared CDR3 protein collapse into an entry with the most common genes and DNA. V and J calls and clone size were set by TCRdb, not the authors. This sample lists under 300,000 distinct CDR3 sequences; around 30% were detected once. Roughly 7% of the sample is held by the ten biggest clonotypes.

Trimming takes 5 bases from V and 6 bases from J, and the germline ends sit 12 bases apart. The germline V gene provides CDR1 MNHEY and CDR2 SVGAGI. The CDR3 runs 13 amino acids, cysteine and phenylalanine included. CDR3 DNA is the only sequence kept; it has 39 bases, read in frame from the first base. What the time point label conveys for this sample: pre-pandemic baseline sample and day 111 after first positive SARS-CoV-2 test. Here the sequenced sample was a blood sample, taken at baseline and on day 111 from a kidney transplant recipient. The sequence came from a young adult male patient who had COVID-19 and was a kidney transplant recipient. After a transplant, some T cells may be of graft donor origin. The chain was built from TRBV6-5 and TRBJ2-3; TRBD1 might be the D gene, on 6 matching bases. The DNA reads TGTGCCAGCAGTCTACAGGGATCGGATACGCAGTATTTT. Translated, it reads CASSLQGSDTQYF.